This TCR beta chain was sequenced during a study of blood T cell repertoires in COVID-19. Study-level background: The United States, Italy and Spain supplied acute and convalescent COVID-19 samples. Nucleic acid was either cDNA or gDNA, and it came from T cells, B-cell-depleted T cells, or PBMCs.

Trimming stripped 3 bases from V and 6 bases from J, with 19 bases between. This CDR3 comprises 16 residues. Germline V gene lookup returns CDR1 SGDLS and CDR2 YYNGEE. Per the authors' pipeline: The authors estimated nucleated cell counts from reference gene primer amplification. Method: immunoSEQ multiplex PCR; TCRdb's copy keeps in-frame clones and lacks some. From that table come the V and J calls and clone size; the DNA was used to work out D and trimming. Of 85,000 to 95,000 clones listed, roughly 70% are singletons. This sequence originates from a woman of 80 years or more with acute or convalescent COVID-19. The sequenced sample consisted of peripheral blood. The gene calls are TRBV9 and TRBJ2-1; D is possibly TRBD1 (8 bases). DNA for the CDR3: TGTGCCAGCAGCGAGGGGGGGACAGGACATTTCAATGAGCAGTTCTTC. This sequence encodes CASSEGGTGHFNEQFF.